A single sample gave rise to the 22 T cell receptor beta chains below, sequenced in a study of T cell changes during pregnancy in multiple sclerosis. The repertoire was sequenced with immunoSEQ multiplex PCR; TCRdb's copy has only in-frame clones and lacks some. The table lists some 70,000 clones, roughly 90% of them singletons. Sequenced material: CD8+ T cells from peripheral blood mononuclear cells, taken before pregnancy. The receptors stem from a female donor with multiple sclerosis, enrolled in a pregnancy study.

The chain joins TRBV4-1 to TRBJ1-1; 10 bases map to TRBD1. The CDR3 covers 16 residues. Germline-derived CDR1 and CDR2 are MGHRA and YSYEKL. V lost 3 bases to trimming and J lost 5 bases; unmatched junction nucleotides: 9. The DNA of the CDR3 is TGCGCCAGCAGCCAGTATGTGGGACAGGGGTTTACTGAAGCTTTCTTT. Its translation: CASSQYVGQGFTEAFF.

The J gene is TRBJ2-1, the V gene TRBV2; possibly TRBD2 for D (7 bases). Trimming removed 2 bases at V and 3 bases at J, with 8 bases between. Germline assignment: CDR1 SNHLY and CDR2 FYNNEI. The CDR3 loop spans 14 amino acids. CDR3 protein: CASSERGGYNEQFF. CDR3 sequence (DNA): TGTGCCAGCAGTGAAAGGGGGGGCTACAATGAGCAGTTCTTC.

The chain joins TRBV27 to TRBJ2-7; tentative D call: TRBD1 (6 bases). This CDR3 contains 16 residues. The germline V and J ends were trimmed by 3 bases and 0 bases, with 15 bases remaining between them. CDR1 is MNHEY and CDR2 is SMNVEV in the germline V gene (reference sequence). The CDR3 loop reads CASSLRPQGSSYEQYF. The CDR3 DNA reads TGTGCCAGCAGTTTGCGCCCCCAGGGGAGCTCCTACGAGCAGTACTTC.

J is TRBJ2-7 and V is TRBV28; D is uncertain. This CDR3 has 14 residues. Deletions cut 7 bases from V and 4 bases from J, with 17 bases between. Per germline, CDR1 MDHEN and CDR2 SYDVKM. The DNA of the CDR3 is TGTGCCAGCATCCTTTTTTCCAGGCCTTACGAGCAGTACTTC. As protein: CASILFSRPYEQYF. The full variable domain, completed using reference TRBV28 and TRBJ2-7, is DVKVTQSSRYLVKRTGEKVFLECVQDMDHENMFWYRQDPGLGLRLIYFSYDVKMKEKGDIPEGYSVSREKKERFSLILESASTNQTSMYLCASILFSRPYEQYFGPGTRLTVT.

The chain joins TRBV6-4 to TRBJ1-6; D remains unclear. V gave up 6 bases and J gave up 6 bases, with 9 bases separating them. The CDR3 contains 13 residues. The germline gives CDR1 MRHNA, CDR2 SNTAGT. CDR3 nucleotides: TGTGCCAGCAGCAAGGACTCTAATTCACCCCTCCACTTT. Encoded protein: CASSKDSNSPLHF.

This clone has a handful of counts. This chain joins TRBV7-9 and TRBJ1-1, with a weak D call TRBD1 (6 bases). Looked up from germline, CDR1 is SEHNR and CDR2 is FQNEAQ (reference sequence). The CDR3 spans 14 residues. The V end was cut by 5 bases, the J end by 3 bases, with 13 bases between. CDR3 amino acids: CASSPLTGHTEAFF. CDR3 nucleotide sequence: TGTGCCAGCAGCCCACTAACAGGGCACACTGAAGCTTTCTTT.

This clone was seen a single time. The chain carries TRBV5-4 and TRBJ2-1, with D perhaps TRBD1 (5 bases). The V gene lost 1 base and the J gene lost 8 bases, with 10 bases spanning the gap. Germline CDR1 is SGHNT and CDR2 is YYREEE (reference sequence). The CDR3 totals 13 residues. The CDR3 nucleotides are TGTGCCAGCAGCTTGTATCAGGGTGATGAGCAGTTCTTC. It translates to CASSLYQGDEQFF. The full variable domain, its missing parts supplied by reference TRBV5-4 and TRBJ2-1, is ETGVTQSPTHLIKTRGQQVTLRCSSQSGHNTVSWYQQALGQGPQFIFQYYREEENGRGNFPPRFSGLQFPNYSSELNVNALELDDSALYLCASSLYQGDEQFFGPGTRLTVL.

This chain connects TRBV7-2 to TRBJ2-1, with 11 bases fitting TRBD1. The V segment lost 4 bases and the J segment 8 bases; nucleotides outside the gene matches: 4. Per germline, CDR1 SGHTA and CDR2 FQGNSA. This CDR3 is 14 amino acids long. CDR3 in amino acids: CASSSDRGLDEQFF. The CDR3 DNA sequence: TGTGCCAGCAGCTCGGACAGGGGGCTCGATGAGCAGTTCTTC.

V gene TRBV6-5 combines with J gene TRBJ1-1; tentative D call: TRBD1 (5 bases). The germline gives CDR1 MNHEY, CDR2 SVGAGI. V lost 4 bases and J lost 1, with 10 bases in between. CDR3 length equals 14 residues. The CDR3, as DNA: TGTGCCAGCAGTTTTCACAGGACGAACACTGAAGCTTTCTTT. As protein: CASSFHRTNTEAFF.

The chain links TRBV7-6 to TRBJ1-2; 12 positions agree with TRBD1. The CDR3 sequence is 16 residues long. V shed 1 base and J 8 bases; nucleotides not matched to a gene: 8. CDR1 and CDR2 (germline): SGHVS, FNYEAQ. CDR3 nucleotides: TGTGCCAGCAGCTTAGTCCTGGGACAGGGGGCTTCCGGCTACACCTTC. Translation: CASSLVLGQGASGYTF. The variable domain in full, with the rest retrieved from reference TRBV7-6 and TRBJ1-2, is GAGVSQSPRYKVTKRGQDVALRCDPISGHVSLYWYRQALGQGPEFLTYFNYEAQQDKSGLPNDRFSAERPEGSISTLTIQRTEQRDSAMYRCASSLVLGQGASGYTFGSGTRLTVV.

The chain is built from TRBV27 and TRBJ2-7; a possible D gene is TRBD1 (6 bases). Germline loops: CDR1 MNHEY, CDR2 SMNVEV (reference sequence). Trimming took off 5 bases at V and 2 bases at J, with 10 bases between the two ends. The CDR3 runs 13 residues. The CDR3 loop is CASSPGEPYEQYF. The CDR3 DNA sequence: TGTGCCAGCAGTCCAGGGGAACCCTACGAGCAGTACTTC.

This chain uses TRBV30 with TRBJ1-1, with no clear D. The CDR3 runs to 13 residues. V was cut by 4 bases and J by 2 bases, with 11 bases left in between. CDR1 is GTSNPN, CDR2 SVGIG, per germline (reference sequence). The CDR3 is CAWNTGVNTEAFF. The CDR3 DNA is TGTGCCTGGAACACGGGAGTTAACACTGAAGCTTTCTTT.

The chain is built from TRBV5-1 and TRBJ2-7; D gene uncertain. Trimming stripped 2 bases from V and 6 bases from J, with 15 bases between. Germline loops: CDR1 SGHRS, CDR2 YFSETQ. The CDR3 totals 14 residues. CDR3 sequence (DNA): TGCGCCAGCAGCTTCACAGCTGAAACGGTCGAGCAGTACTTC. Translation: CASSFTAETVEQYF.

The chain combines TRBV10-3 with TRBJ2-3, with TRBD1 matching 7 bases. Trimming at V came to 3 bases and at J to 6 bases, leaving 3 bases not matched to a gene. There are 13 residues in the CDR3. Germline CDR1 is ENHRY and CDR2 is SYGVKD. The CDR3 here is CAISDGQVDTQYF. The CDR3 region has the DNA TGTGCCATCAGTGATGGACAGGTCGATACGCAGTATTTT.

The rearrangement links TRBV7-8 to TRBJ2-7; weak D call: TRBD2 (5 bases). Looked up from germline, CDR1 is SGHVS and CDR2 is FQNEAQ. Trimming removed 1 base from V and 7 bases from J, with 20 bases in between. This CDR3 has 16 residues. Here the CDR3 DNA reads TGTGCCAGCAGCTTAGGATCTTTGTCCAGGCCGGGGGAGCAGTACTTC. This codes for CASSLGSLSRPGEQYF.

This chain joins TRBV6-4 and TRBJ2-3; D is ambiguous. The CDR3 is 15 residues long. V gave up 3 bases and J gave up 1 base, with 11 bases separating them. Per the germline V gene, CDR1 is MRHNA and CDR2 is SNTAGT. CDR3 loop: CASSEMIAGTDTQYF. CDR3 nucleotides: TGTGCCAGCAGTGAGATGATTGCAGGCACAGATACGCAGTATTTT.

This chain uses TRBV27 with TRBJ2-7; D is unclear. Trimming stripped 6 bases from V and 5 bases from J, with 17 bases between. This CDR3 comprises 14 residues. Germline CDR1 is MNHEY and CDR2 is SMNVEV (reference sequence). Written as DNA, the CDR3 is TGTGCCAGCAGGCTGCTTACCGGAGCACACGAGCAGTACTTC. This encodes CASRLLTGAHEQYF.

The CDR3 region has the DNA TGTGCCAGCCCCTTTGACAGGACGAAGAACACTGAAGCTTTCTTT. Protein product: CASPFDRTKNTEAFF. This sequence joins TRBV2 and TRBJ1-1; TRBD1 is a possible D gene (6 bases). The CDR3 is made up of 15 amino acids. V lost 8 bases, J lost 1 base, and 17 bases lay in between. CDR1 and CDR2 (germline): SNHLY, FYNNEI.

The chain uses TRBV13 and TRBJ2-1; TRBD2 matches at 7 bases. Germline V lookup: CDR1 PRHDT, CDR2 FYEKMQ (reference sequence). V was pared by 7 bases and J by 13 bases, with 7 bases of the junction left unmatched. The CDR3 loop spans 11 amino acids. The DNA for the CDR3 is TGTGCCAGCAAAGGGGAGGGACTCCAGTTCTTC. It translates to CASKGEGLQFF.

The chain carries TRBV7-8 and TRBJ2-7; a possible D gene is TRBD1 (6 bases). Germline V gene lookup returns CDR1 SGHVS and CDR2 FQNEAQ. With 5 bases removed from V and 0 bases from J, the gap between germline ends came to 11 bases. The CDR3 is 14 residues long. Written as DNA, the CDR3 is TGTGCCAGCAGCCGCCGGGACATCTCCTACGAGCAGTACTTC. It yields the protein CASSRRDISYEQYF.

V is TRBV7-3 and J is TRBJ1-1; possibly TRBD1 for D (5 bases). Trimming shortened V by 6 bases and J by 3 bases, and 11 bases separated the two germline ends. CDR1 is SGHTA, CDR2 FQGTGA, per germline. This CDR3 spans 13 amino acids. The CDR3 coding sequence is TGTGCCAGCAGTAGACAGAGTTACACTGAAGCTTTCTTT. Translation gives CASSRQSYTEAFF.

The chain employs TRBV29-1 and TRBJ2-7; no clear D gene. Deletions cut 6 bases from V and 4 bases from J, with 13 bases between. CDR1 and CDR2 from the germline V gene are SQVTM and ANQGSEA. This CDR3 contains 12 residues. This CDR3 is CSVSDKIYEQYF. The CDR3, as DNA: TGCAGCGTATCCGACAAGATATACGAGCAGTACTTC.